The source of this T cell receptor beta chain is a study of identical twins. In TCRdb, the 5' RACE reads were re-called with MiXCR into one record per CDR3 protein. The sample holds about 900,000 distinct CDR3 sequences, 12% seen once. The CDR3 length is 14 residues. V lost 5 bases, J lost 3 bases, and 5 bases stayed unmatched. Germline CDR1 and CDR2: ENHRY and SYGVKD. This same sample was also taken into another study, of yellow fever vaccine responses in identical twins.

The rearrangement uses TRBV10-3 and TRBJ2-7; 9 bases are shared with TRBD2. The sequencing sample was made of PBMCs. This clonotype originated in a woman aged 18-29 years in good health. The CDR3 is CAISSGTSSYEQYF. As DNA, the CDR3 is TGTGCCATCAGTTCCGGGACTAGCAGCTACGAGCAGTACTTC.